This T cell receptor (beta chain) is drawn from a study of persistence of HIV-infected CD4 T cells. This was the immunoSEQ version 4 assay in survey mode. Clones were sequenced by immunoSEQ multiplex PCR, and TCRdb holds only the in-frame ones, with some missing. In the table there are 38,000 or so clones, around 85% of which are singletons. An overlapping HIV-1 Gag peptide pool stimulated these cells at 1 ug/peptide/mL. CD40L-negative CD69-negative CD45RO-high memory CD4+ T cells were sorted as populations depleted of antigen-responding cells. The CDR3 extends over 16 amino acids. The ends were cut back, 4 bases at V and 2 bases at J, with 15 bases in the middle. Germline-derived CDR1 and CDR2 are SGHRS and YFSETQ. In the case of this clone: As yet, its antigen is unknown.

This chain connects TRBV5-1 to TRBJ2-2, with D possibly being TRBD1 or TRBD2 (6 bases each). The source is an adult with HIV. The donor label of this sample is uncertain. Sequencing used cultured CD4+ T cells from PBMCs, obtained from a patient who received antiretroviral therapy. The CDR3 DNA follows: TGCGCCAGCAGCGCGGGACACGGGGTTAACACCGGGGAGCTGTTTTTT. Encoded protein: CASSAGHGVNTGELFF.